A single count supports the clone carrying this T cell receptor beta chain. No antigen is known for it. V lost 4 bases and J 1 base, leaving 18 bases between the germline ends. From germline, CDR1 is SGHDT and CDR2 YYEEEE. The CDR3 has 17 residues. The data were produced by immunoSEQ multiplex PCR, yet TCRdb's version contains in-frame clones alone and is incomplete. The table lists roughly 65,000 clones, 90% to 95% of them singletons. This entry comes from a study of cytomegalovirus exposure and HLA in healthy donors. The validation cohort, a group of over a hundred subjects, included the donors and was separate from the approximately 700-subject first cohort. The study, taken as a whole, reports: Reports showed the classifier diagnosing cytomegalovirus status with high specificity and sensitivity.

The sample was PBMCs. The genes are TRBV5-6 and TRBJ1-5, with D perhaps TRBD1 (6 bases). The clonotype comes from a man aged 18 to 29 in good health and CMV-seronegative. The CDR3 bases are TGTGCCAGCAGCCGGGGAACAGGGCTTGGAAGCAATCAGCCCCAGCATTTT. It codes for CASSRGTGLGSNQPQHF.